The subject of this entry is one TCR beta chain. What it recognizes is unknown. The CDR3 runs to 13 residues. Trimming at V came to 0 bases and at J to 6 bases, leaving 2 bases not matched to a gene. CDR1 is LGHNA, CDR2 YSLEER, per germline. These data come from a study of shared clonotypes between healthy human individuals. Across the whole study: Each donor's CD8 memory used one plate, CD8 naive two, each CD4 subset three.

Terminally differentiated effector memory CD45RA+ cells were excluded by CCR7 positive selection of CD45RO-negative cells. Broader study findings: Compared with clonotypes that all four donors shared, non-shared clonotypes had lower generation probabilities.

Sequencing was performed with immunoSEQ multiplex PCR; in TCRdb, only in-frame clones are kept and a portion is missing. The profile shows around 2.1 million clones, more than 85% of them singletons. This clonotype was obtained from a man aged 18 to 35 in good health. Some clones in this sample may be carry-over from other donors' samples. The chain has TRBV4-3 and TRBJ2-7, with 7 nucleotides matching TRBD1. The sequenced material came from naive CD8+ T cells from PBMCs. CDR3 protein: CASSQENRGEQYF. The DNA for the CDR3 is TGCGCCAGCAGCCAAGAAAACAGGGGCGAGCAGTACTTC.